The entry below gives a single T cell receptor (beta chain) sequence along with its context. The antigen remains unidentified. The CDR3 runs 18 residues. CDR1 is LGHNA, CDR2 YNFKEQ, per germline. V gave up 0 bases and J gave up 0 bases; unmatched junction bases: 11. This record belongs to a study of Ad26.COV2.S vaccination and SARS-CoV-2 variants. About the research overall: Trial arm assignment for the donor was COV1001 Ad26.COV2.S.

Here immunoSEQ multiplex PCR was the method, and the copy in TCRdb shows in-frame clones only, minus some. The sample carries hundreds of thousands of clones, around 92% recorded once. Points from the study as a whole: Vaccinees showed greater spike-specific TCR breadth than placebo recipients. TCR breadth and depth analyses may have underestimated total T cell responses.

This sample's treatment: roughly 20 received Ad26.COV2.S at low or high dose, single or two shots; roughly five received placebo; per-sample allocation not given. The samples were gathered on day 63 after the first injection of vaccine or placebo. An 18-55-year-old adult in Boston served as donor. The sample was peripheral blood, taken in a trial of Ad26.COV2.S vaccine versus placebo. This TCR came from a person aged 18-60 years who received the Ad26.COV2.S COVID-19 vaccine or a placebo. The chain carries TRBV4-2 and TRBJ2-7, with 7 bases that match TRBD1. The CDR3 DNA sequence: TGTGCCAGCAGCCAAGAGGGTACAGGGGTAACCCCCTCCTACGAGCAGTACTTC. This gives the protein CASSQEGTGVTPSYEQYF.